One and the same sample provided the 27 T cell receptor beta chains below, sequenced in a study of PD-1 blockade in classical Hodgkin lymphoma. Every patient had relapsed following autologous stem cell transplantation, and cohorts differed in brentuximab vedotin exposure. The data were produced by immunoSEQ multiplex PCR, yet TCRdb's version contains in-frame clones alone and is incomplete. The data hold about 27,000 clones, with 78% observed a single time. Material: peripheral blood mononuclear cells (PBMCs), obtained before the second cycle of nivolumab. The source is a human donor with classical Hodgkin lymphoma.

The chain links TRBV7-2 to TRBJ1-1; 9 bases are shared with TRBD1. The germline gives CDR1 SGHTA, CDR2 FQGNSA. The CDR3 runs to 13 residues. V was clipped by 5 bases and J by 5 bases; unmatched bases: 3. CDR3 sequence: CASSIQGATEAFF. The CDR3 nucleotides read TGTGCCAGCAGCATACAGGGGGCTACTGAAGCTTTCTTT.

The rearrangement joins TRBV19 to TRBJ2-2; 9 bases line up with TRBD1. The germline gives CDR1 LNHDA, CDR2 SQIVND (reference sequence). This CDR3 is 15 amino acids long. With V trimmed by 4 bases and J by 6 bases, 6 bases remained unmatched. CDR3 nucleotides: TGTGCCAGTAGTACCCGACAGGGGGTCCCCGGGGAGCTGTTTTTT. Protein: CASSTRQGVPGELFF.

This sequence joins TRBV7-2 and TRBJ2-5; 10 positions match TRBD2. Germline V gene sequence: CDR1 SGHTA, CDR2 FQGNSA. With V trimmed by 6 bases and J by 8 bases, 12 bases remained unmatched. CDR3 length equals 15 residues. The CDR3 loop is CASSSSSGGVYTQYF. CDR3 nucleotides: TGTGCCAGCAGTTCCTCCAGCGGGGGGGTCTACACCCAGTACTTC. Together with reference TRBV7-2 and TRBJ2-5, the CDR3 gives the full variable domain: GAGVSQSPSNKVTEKGKDVELRCDPISGHTALYWYRQSLGQGLEFLIYFQGNSAPDKSGLPSDRFSAERTGGSVSTLTIQRTQQEDSAVYLCASSSSSGGVYTQYFGPGTRLLVL.

J is TRBJ1-5 and V is TRBV27; a weak D match, TRBD1 (5 bases). Trimming cost V 2 bases and J 5 bases, with 10 bases left between them. The germline gives CDR1 MNHEY, CDR2 SMNVEV (reference sequence). This CDR3 spans 14 amino acids. CDR3 bases: TGTGCCAGCAGTTTAGGGGCTGGGGATCAGCCCCAGCATTTT. It yields the protein CASSLGAGDQPQHF.

The chain carries TRBV10-3 and TRBJ1-1; unclear D gene. Trimming removed 3 bases from V and 0 bases from J, with 8 bases in between. Germline V gives CDR1 ENHRY, CDR2 SYGVKD. This CDR3 is built from 14 residues. The CDR3 region is CAISERELNTEAFF. The CDR3 nucleotides read TGTGCCATCAGTGAACGGGAATTGAACACTGAAGCTTTCTTT.

This chain links TRBV28 with TRBJ1-1; TRBD1 matches 8 bases. This CDR3 region has 11 residues. V lost 9 bases and J lost 10; bases outside the gene matches: 7. Germline V gives CDR1 MDHEN, CDR2 SYDVKM. The CDR3: CASNAQGVAFF. The DNA for the CDR3 is TGTGCCAGTAATGCACAGGGGGTAGCTTTCTTT.

J is TRBJ2-7 and V is TRBV9; perhaps D is TRBD1 or TRBD2 (5 bases each). CDR1 is SGDLS, CDR2 YYNGEE, per germline. The V gene lost 2 bases and the J gene lost 4 bases, with 16 bases spanning the gap. This CDR3 contains 15 residues. Written as DNA, the CDR3 is TGTGCCAGCAGCGTTGGGACGGAGGTATGGTACGAGCAGTACTTC. Protein sequence: CASSVGTEVWYEQYF.

As for this clone: Other DNA variants within this sample encode the same CDR3. The V gene is TRBV6-5, the J gene TRBJ2-1; the D gene is possibly TRBD1 (6 bases). This CDR3 region has 13 residues. Trimming removed 6 bases from V and 12 bases from J, with 18 bases in between. Looked up from germline, CDR1 is MNHEY and CDR2 is SVGAGI. CDR3 DNA sequence: TGTGCCAGCAGCTCGGCAGGGGAAATCGGGCAGTTCTTC. It codes for CASSSAGEIGQFF.

The rearrangement links TRBV7-8 to TRBJ2-2, with 10 bases identical to TRBD1. Germline V CDR1 and CDR2: SGHVS, FQNEAQ. V lost 5 bases and J lost 5; bases outside the gene matches: 8. The CDR3 is 16 residues long. CDR3 sequence: CASSQTPGQGTGELFF. Written as DNA, the CDR3 is TGTGCCAGCAGCCAAACCCCGGGACAGGGGACCGGGGAGCTGTTTTTT. Variable domain in full (rest from reference TRBV7-8 and TRBJ2-2): GAGVSQSPRYKVAKRGQDVALRCDPISGHVSLFWYQQALGQGPEFLTYFQNEAQLDKSGLPSDRFFAERPEGSVSTLKIQRTQQEDSAVYLCASSQTPGQGTGELFFGEGSRLTVL.

J is TRBJ1-2 and V is TRBV18; D may be TRBD1 (6 bases). CDR1 is KGHSH, CDR2 LQKENI, per germline. This CDR3 has 17 amino acids. V lost 6 bases and J 8 bases, leaving 28 bases between the germline ends. CDR3 nucleotide sequence: TGTGCCAGCTCTGTCCAACAGGGTTTAAGGTCAGGGCGCGGCTACACCTTC. Translating it yields CASSVQQGLRSGRGYTF.

The chain has TRBV4-3 and TRBJ2-1; 7 nucleotides match TRBD2. The germline CDR1 and CDR2 sequences are LGHNA and YSLEER. The CDR3 extends over 17 amino acids. V lost 3 bases and J lost 0; bases outside the gene matches: 8. CDR3 sequence reads: CASSQGTSESSYNEQFF. The CDR3 nucleotides read TGCGCCAGCAGCCAGGGAACTAGCGAGAGCTCCTACAATGAGCAGTTCTTC.

This sequence joins TRBV7-8 and TRBJ2-5, with TRBD1 identical over 10 bases. The end of the DNA is better explained by TRBJ2-7, so the J call may be wrong. The CDR3 extends over 15 amino acids. Germline assignment: CDR1 SGHVS and CDR2 FQNEAQ. This chain's CDR3 is CASRSGQGLTYEQYF. In nucleotides, the CDR3 is TGTGCCAGCAGATCGGGACAGGGGCTCACCTACGAGCAGTACTTC.

This clone is categorized as medium-sized. Other DNA sequences in this sample translate to the same CDR3. J is TRBJ2-3 and V is TRBV7-2; D is perhaps TRBD1 (6 bases). Per germline, CDR1 SGHTA and CDR2 FQGNSA. V lost 2 bases to trimming and J lost 0 bases, with 9 bases between them. This CDR3 is 15 amino acids long. The CDR3 reads CASSLQGISTDTQYF. CDR3 DNA sequence: TGTGCCAGCAGCTTACAGGGGATTAGCACAGATACGCAGTATTTT.

The chain recombines TRBV4-1 with TRBJ2-3, with D possibly TRBD2 on 7 matching bases. Germline CDR1 and CDR2: MGHRA and YSYEKL. The CDR3 covers 16 residues. The V and J ends lost 3 bases and 3 bases respectively, with 16 bases between them. The chain's CDR3 is CASSQGGAWLTDTQYF. CDR3 sequence (DNA): TGCGCCAGCAGCCAGGGGGGGGCGTGGTTAACAGATACGCAGTATTTT.

V gene TRBV10-2 combines with J gene TRBJ1-4; D perhaps matches TRBD1 (6 bases). The V gene's germline CDR1 is WSHSY and CDR2 SAAADI. The CDR3 totals 13 residues. Trimming stripped 8 bases from V and 5 bases from J, with 12 bases between. The CDR3 protein is CASHRVGNEKLFF. The CDR3 DNA reads TGCGCCAGCCACAGGGTAGGGAATGAAAAACTGTTTTTT.

In its sample, this clone was seen once. The CDR3 region is CASSDPGLAGSYEQYF. The CDR3 coding sequence is TGTGCCAGTAGTGATCCGGGACTAGCGGGTTCCTACGAGCAGTACTTC. The chain recombines TRBV19 with TRBJ2-7; 12 bases line up with TRBD2. The CDR3 covers 16 residues. The V gene's germline CDR1 is LNHDA and CDR2 SQIVND (reference sequence). The V segment lost 5 bases and the J segment 1 base; nucleotides outside the gene matches: 6. The full variable domain, its missing parts supplied by reference TRBV19 and TRBJ2-7, is DGGITQSPKYLFRKEGQNVTLSCEQNLNHDAMYWYRQDPGQGLRLIYYSQIVNDFQKGDIAEGYSVSREKKESFPLTVTSAQKNPTAFYLCASSDPGLAGSYEQYFGPGTRLTVT.

This clone has just a few counts. The CDR3 coding sequence is TGTGCCAGCAGCTTAGCGGGACAGGGGGCGAGCTACACCTTC. Protein: CASSLAGQGASYTF. The rearrangement links TRBV7-6 to TRBJ1-2; 12 positions agree with TRBD1. J gave up 9 bases and V 0 bases, and 2 bases lay outside the gene matches. Germline V gives CDR1 SGHVS, CDR2 FNYEAQ. CDR3 length: 14 amino acids.

The chain couples TRBV15 to TRBJ2-1; perhaps D is TRBD1 or TRBD2 (5 bases each). The CDR3 is 14 amino acids. The germline V gene encodes CDR1 LNHNV and CDR2 YYDKDF (reference sequence). V dropped 0 bases and J dropped 10 bases, with 13 bases sitting between them. The CDR3 region is CATSRDQGVHEQFF. The CDR3 bases are TGTGCCACCAGCAGAGATCAGGGAGTTCACGAGCAGTTCTTC.

The chain carries TRBV6-5 and TRBJ2-5; possibly TRBD2 for D (6 bases). CDR1 is MNHEY, CDR2 SVGAGI, per germline. This CDR3 is built from 14 residues. Trimming removed 0 bases at V and 5 bases at J, with 10 bases between. The chain's CDR3 is CASSYSNRGETQYF. CDR3 sequence (DNA): TGTGCCAGCAGTTACTCTAACCGGGGGGAGACCCAGTACTTC.

This clone has more than one count but fewer than ten. The V gene is TRBV4-2, the J gene TRBJ2-7; TRBD1 aligns across 7 bases. Germline lookup yields CDR1 LGHNA and CDR2 YNFKEQ. This CDR3 comprises 16 residues. Germline trimming cut 0 bases from V and 0 bases from J; bases unmatched to any gene: 5. The CDR3 nucleotides read TGTGCCAGCAGCCAAGATTTGGGGGACAGCTCCTACGAGCAGTACTTC. Translation: CASSQDLGDSSYEQYF.

Notes on this clone: This is likely an artifact of a read error, given a far larger clone one base away. This sequence joins TRBV5-6 and TRBJ1-2; TRBD1 matches 8 bases. This CDR3 spans 17 amino acids. Trimming removed 3 bases from V and 3 bases from J; junction bases left unmatched: 13. CDR1 is SGHDT, CDR2 YYEEEE, per germline. CDR3 nucleotides: TGTGCCAGCAGCTCGACCGAAACAGGGGGTTACGACTATGGCTACACCTTC. It codes for CASSSTETGGYDYGYTF.

The V and J genes are TRBV15 and TRBJ2-1; 13 bases map to TRBD2. The CDR3 extends over 15 amino acids. Germline lookup yields CDR1 LNHNV and CDR2 YYDKDF (reference sequence). The V gene end was trimmed by 5 bases and the J gene end by 4 bases; junction bases not matched to a gene: 2. CDR3 sequence: CATSALAGGYNEQFF. CDR3 nucleotide sequence: TGTGCCACCAGCGCACTAGCGGGGGGGTACAATGAGCAGTTCTTC.

V and J are TRBV11-2 and TRBJ2-2; 7 bases align to TRBD1. The germline gives CDR1 SGHAT, CDR2 FQNNGV. J was trimmed by 1 base and V by 5 bases; bases with no gene match: 7. CDR3 length: 16 amino acids. The CDR3 coding sequence is TGTGCCAGCAGCCCTAACCGGGACAGGAACACCGGGGAGCTGTTTTTT. It encodes CASSPNRDRNTGELFF.

Notes on this clone: This may arise from a read error, as a much more abundant clone is one base away. Distinct nucleotide sequences in the sample also encode this CDR3. The rearrangement links TRBV2 to TRBJ1-2, with TRBD1 identical over 7 bases. The trim removed 4 bases at V and 6 bases at J, leaving 2 bases unmatched. Germline-derived CDR1 and CDR2 are SNHLY and FYNNEI. The CDR3 is 12 residues long. CDR3 nucleotides: TGTGCCAGCAGTGGCCAGGGGGATGGCTACACCTTC. It is translated as CASSGQGDGYTF. The whole variable domain, filled in from reference TRBV2 and TRBJ1-2, reads EPEVTQTPSHQVTQMGQEVILRCVPISNHLYFYWYRQILGQKVEFLVSFYNNEISEKSEIFDDQFSVERPDGSNFTLKIRSTKLEDSAMYFCASSGQGDGYTFGSGTRLTVV.

The chain recombines TRBV6-4 with TRBJ2-7, with 7 bases aligning to TRBD1. CDR1 and CDR2 (germline): MRHNA, SNTAGT. CDR3 length: 14 residues. With 6 bases clipped from V and 3 bases from J, the junction kept 8 bases outside the gene matches. The CDR3 DNA reads as TGTGCCAGCAGAAAAAACAGGGGACGCTACGAGCAGTACTTC. This gives the protein CASRKNRGRYEQYF.

The chain recombines TRBV6-6 with TRBJ2-7; D might be TRBD1 (6 bases). Trimming left V 6 bases short and J 5 bases short, with 20 bases between. Germline lookup yields CDR1 MNHNY and CDR2 SVGAGI (reference sequence). The CDR3 is 15 residues long. The CDR3 reads CASSPSSNRAHEQYF. For the CDR3, the DNA is TGTGCCAGCAGCCCTTCGAGTAACAGGGCCCACGAGCAGTACTTC.

This clone is a singleton in its sample. The chain has TRBV30 and TRBJ2-5; D is undetermined. CDR1 is GTSNPN and CDR2 is SVGIG in the germline V gene (reference sequence). CDR3 length equals 14 residues. Deletions cut 2 bases from V and 5 bases from J, with 15 bases between. The DNA of the CDR3 is TGTGCCTGGAGTCCCCCCGGATTCGATGAGACCCAGTACTTC. Translated, it gives CAWSPPGFDETQYF.